This note documents a single T cell receptor (beta chain) sequence. The V gene's germline CDR1 is SGHNT and CDR2 YYREEE (reference sequence). Trimming at V came to 3 bases and at J to 2 bases, leaving 3 bases not matched to a gene. CDR3 length equals 15 residues. The sample comes from a study of blood T cell repertoires in COVID-19. Study processing details: Amplification of reference gene primers provided the estimated nucleated cell counts. Sequencing used immunoSEQ multiplex PCR; TCRdb keeps in-frame clones, though not all of them. V and J calls and clone size are as listed in that table; D and trimming were resolved from the DNA. This sample yields fewer than 300,000 clones, of which more than 70% are seen a single time; approximately 5.4% belongs to the top ten.

Sequenced input: peripheral blood. The chain combines TRBV5-4 with TRBJ2-1; TRBD2 aligns across 9 bases. The clonotype was recovered from a man at least 80 years old with acute or convalescent COVID-19. This CDR3 is CASSWGLATYNEQFF. CDR3 DNA: TGTGCCAGCAGCTGGGGACTAGCCACCTACAATGAGCAGTTCTTC.